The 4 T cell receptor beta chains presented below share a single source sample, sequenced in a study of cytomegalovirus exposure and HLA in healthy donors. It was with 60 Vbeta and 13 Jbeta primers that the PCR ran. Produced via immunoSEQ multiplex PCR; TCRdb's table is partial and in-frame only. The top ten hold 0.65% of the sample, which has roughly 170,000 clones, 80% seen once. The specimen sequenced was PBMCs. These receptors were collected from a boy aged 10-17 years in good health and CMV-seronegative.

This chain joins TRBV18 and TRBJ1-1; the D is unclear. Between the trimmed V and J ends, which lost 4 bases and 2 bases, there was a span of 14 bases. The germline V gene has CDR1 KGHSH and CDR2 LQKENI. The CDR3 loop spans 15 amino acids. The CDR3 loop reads CASSQGGLINTEAFF. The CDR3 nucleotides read TGTGCCAGCTCACAAGGCGGGCTGATAAACACTGAAGCTTTCTTT.

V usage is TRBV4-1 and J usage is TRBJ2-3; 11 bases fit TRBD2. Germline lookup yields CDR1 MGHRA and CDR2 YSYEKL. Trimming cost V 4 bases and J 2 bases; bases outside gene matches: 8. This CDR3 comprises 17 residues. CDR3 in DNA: TGCGCCAGCAGCCCGTCGACTAGCGGGGAATACACAGATACGCAGTATTTT. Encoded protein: CASSPSTSGEYTDTQYF.

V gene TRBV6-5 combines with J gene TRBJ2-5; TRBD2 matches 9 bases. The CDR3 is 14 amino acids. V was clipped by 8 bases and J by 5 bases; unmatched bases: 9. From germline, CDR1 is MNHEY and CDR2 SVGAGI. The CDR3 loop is CASGRGGAVETQYF. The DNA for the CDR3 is TGTGCCAGCGGGCGCGGGGGGGCCGTGGAGACCCAGTACTTC.

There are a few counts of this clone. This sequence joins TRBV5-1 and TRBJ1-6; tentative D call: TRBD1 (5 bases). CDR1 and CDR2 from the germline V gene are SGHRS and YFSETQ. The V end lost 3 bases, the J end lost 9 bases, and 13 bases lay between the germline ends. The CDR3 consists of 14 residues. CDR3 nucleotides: TGCGCCAGCAGCTCGGGAGGGGAGAGTTCACCCCTCCACTTT. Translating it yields CASSSGGESSPLHF.